The 14 T cell receptor beta chains below were found in one sample sequenced in a study of identical twins. MiXCR was run by TCRdb on the 5' RACE reads, yielding one entry per CDR3 protein. Here the sample spans 570,000 or so distinct CDR3 sequences, 9.5% to 10% being singletons. The sample also formed part of further work on yellow fever vaccine responses in identical twins.

The sequencing sample was made of PBMCs. All receptors come from a woman under 30 in good health.

This chain connects TRBV25-1 to TRBJ2-5, with 7 nucleotides matching TRBD2. Trimming cost V 3 bases and J 5 bases; bases outside gene matches: 6. The CDR3 extends over 14 amino acids. Germline values: CDR1 MGHDK, CDR2 SYGVNS. CDR3 DNA: TGTGCCAGCAGTGACGCCCGCGGGGGTGAGACCCAGTACTTC. Amino acid sequence: CASSDARGGETQYF. The full variable domain, rest sourced from reference TRBV25-1 and TRBJ2-5, is EADIYQTPRYLVIGTGKKITLECSQTMGHDKMYWYQQDPGMELHLIHYSYGVNSTEKGDLSSESTVSRIRTEHFPLTLESARPSHTSQYLCASSDARGGETQYFGPGTRLLVL.

The chain combines TRBV7-2 with TRBJ2-3; TRBD2 agrees at 9 bases. The germline gives CDR1 SGHTA, CDR2 FQGNSA. V shed 2 bases, J shed 0 bases, and the junction held 6 bases outside the gene matches. The CDR3 spans 17 residues. This CDR3 is CASSLSSGVASTDTQYF. DNA for the CDR3: TGTGCCAGCAGCTTATCTAGCGGGGTTGCGAGCACAGATACGCAGTATTTT. Using reference TRBV7-2 and TRBJ2-3 for the parts outside the CDR3, the full variable domain is GAGVSQSPSNKVTEKGKDVELRCDPISGHTALYWYRQSLGQGLEFLIYFQGNSAPDKSGLPSDRFSAERTGGSVSTLTIQRTQQEDSAVYLCASSLSSGVASTDTQYFGPGTRLTVL.

The chain carries TRBV7-9 and TRBJ2-1; TRBD2 agrees at 7 bases. This CDR3 is built from 15 residues. V lost 1 base, J lost 5 bases, and 5 bases stayed unmatched. The germline CDR1 and CDR2 sequences are SEHNR and FQNEAQ (reference sequence). This CDR3 reads CASSLVSGENNEQFF. DNA for the CDR3: TGTGCCAGCAGCTTAGTCAGCGGGGAGAACAATGAGCAGTTCTTC. Using reference TRBV7-9 and TRBJ2-1 for the parts outside the CDR3, the full variable domain is DTGVSQNPRHKITKRGQNVTFRCDPISEHNRLYWYRQTLGQGPEFLTYFQNEAQLEKSRLLSDRFSAERPKGSFSTLEIQRTEQGDSAMYLCASSLVSGENNEQFFGPGTRLTVL.

This clonotype was observed at least ten times. The rearrangement uses TRBV20-1 and TRBJ2-5; 7 bases align to TRBD1. Germline CDR1 is DFQATT and CDR2 is SNEGSKA (reference sequence). This CDR3 has 14 amino acids. V dropped 2 bases and J dropped 1; count of bases not matched to a gene: 4. Written as DNA, the CDR3 is TGCAGTGCTAGAACTTACAGGGGCCAAGAGACCCAGTACTTC. Amino acid sequence: CSARTYRGQETQYF.

In this sample, this clonotype turned up a few times. This sequence joins TRBV7-9 and TRBJ2-1; the D is unclear. Germline CDR1 SEHNR, CDR2 FQNEAQ (reference sequence). Trimming pared 6 bases from V and 0 bases from J, leaving 15 bases between. This CDR3 has 16 amino acids. The CDR3 nucleotides read TGTGCCAGCAGGAAGGACCTCCCTAGCTCCTACAATGAGCAGTTCTTC. Its protein is CASRKDLPSSYNEQFF.

This clonotype was recorded a few times. The chain uses TRBV29-1 and TRBJ2-1; maybe TRBD2 (6 bases). The germline V and J ends were trimmed by 4 bases and 8 bases, with 21 bases remaining between them. This CDR3 is built from 15 residues. Germline V lookup: CDR1 SQVTM, CDR2 ANQGSEA. For the CDR3, the DNA is TGCAGCGTTGTGCTGCGGGAACGCTATTCGGATGAGCAGTTCTTC. This encodes CSVVLRERYSDEQFF.

This chain joins TRBV5-6 and TRBJ2-2; the D gene is possibly TRBD1 (5 bases). This CDR3 comprises 14 residues. CDR1 is SGHDT, CDR2 YYEEEE, per germline. The V gene lost 2 bases and the J gene lost 2 bases, with 7 bases spanning the gap. CDR3 nucleotide sequence: TGTGCCAGCAGCTTCGGACATAACACCGGGGAGCTGTTTTTT. Protein: CASSFGHNTGELFF.

V and J are TRBV6-1 and TRBJ2-2; perhaps D is TRBD1 or TRBD2 (6 bases each). CDR3 length equals 14 residues. The ends were cut back, 8 bases at V and 6 bases at J, with 16 bases in the middle. The germline V gene has CDR1 MNHNS and CDR2 SASEGT. DNA of the CDR3: TGTGCCAGCTTGAGCCTAGGGGGGTCCGGGGAGCTGTTTTTT. Amino acids: CASLSLGGSGELFF.

This chain uses TRBV4-3 with TRBJ2-5; tentatively, D is TRBD1 or TRBD2 (6 bases each). Trimming took off 0 bases at V and 2 bases at J, with 19 bases between the two ends. The CDR3 is made up of 18 amino acids. Per germline, CDR1 LGHNA and CDR2 YSLEER. DNA of the CDR3: TGCGCCAGCAGCCAAGACACAAACTCGGAGGGGGTACAAGAGACCCAGTACTTC. Translation: CASSQDTNSEGVQETQYF.

This chain uses TRBV6-5 with TRBJ2-1; 9 positions match TRBD2. The CDR3 runs 17 residues. With V trimmed by 0 bases and J by 10 bases, 13 bases remained unmatched. Per the germline V gene, CDR1 is MNHEY and CDR2 is SVGAGI. CDR3 DNA sequence: TGTGCCAGCAGTTACTCGATCGTAGGTAGCGGGAGAAGAGAGCAGTTCTTC. It specifies CASSYSIVGSGRREQFF.

This clonotype was counted between two and nine times. Mismatch with germline at one junction end may stem from a read error. J is TRBJ2-5 and V is TRBV7-7; 9 positions match TRBD2. Germline V lookup: CDR1 SSHAT, CDR2 FNYEAQ (reference sequence). CDR3 size: 19 residues. DNA for the CDR3: TGTGCTAGCAGCCCCAGGTCGGCTGACTATGTCAGCGGGAGGGAGACCCAGTACTTC. The encoded protein is CASSPRSADYVSGRETQYF.

The chain combines TRBV29-1 with TRBJ2-7; 11 positions match TRBD1. The V gene's germline CDR1 is SQVTM and CDR2 ANQGSEA. The CDR3 sequence is 13 residues long. The V and J ends lost 7 bases and 4 bases, in that order; junction bases with no gene match: 6. DNA for the CDR3: TGCAGCGCTAGGACAGGGGGCTGGTACGAGCAGTACTTC. Its protein product is CSARTGGWYEQYF.

In DNA form, the CDR3 reads TGCGCCACGGCGACCCTTTCCGGGGAGCTGTTTTTT. Its protein product is CATATLSGELFF. V is TRBV5-1 and J is TRBJ2-2; D ambiguous. The V gene lost 9 bases and the J gene lost 6 bases, with 12 bases spanning the gap. Germline CDR1 and CDR2: SGHRS and YFSETQ. CDR3 size: 12 residues.

The count of this clonotype is one. The V call is TRBV19, the J call TRBJ2-7; 12 bases match TRBD2. The V gene's germline CDR1 is LNHDA and CDR2 SQIVND (reference sequence). V shed 9 bases, J shed 6 bases, and the junction held 6 bases outside the gene matches. CDR3 size: 13 residues. Written as DNA, the CDR3 is TGTGCCAGCAAGGGACTAGCGGGCGCCGAGCAGTACTTC. It translates to CASKGLAGAEQYF.